This T cell receptor beta chain was profiled in a study of T cell responses to AZD1222 COVID-19 vaccine. The method was immunoSEQ multiplex PCR; TCRdb's version includes in-frame clones alone and lacks a portion of them. The data hold 100,000 to 150,000 clones, with 90% observed a single time. Study-wide findings and caveats: Compared with day 0, the breadth and depth of the Spike-specific TCR repertoire rose significantly after two doses of AZD1222. Unmutated regions of variants are reportedly targeted by nearly half of spike-specific TCRs.

A word on this clone: Its antigen is unknown.

The germline V gene encodes CDR1 MDHEN and CDR2 SYDVKM. V lost 7 bases and J lost 0, with 3 bases in between. This CDR3 has 11 residues. The receptor was derived from an adult in good health. This chain links TRBV28 with TRBJ1-1; D remains unclear. The material sequenced was peripheral blood, taken on day 0 of AZD1222 vaccination. The CDR3 coding sequence is TGTGCCAGCACGGTGAACACTGAAGCTTTCTTT. Protein product: CASTVNTEAFF.